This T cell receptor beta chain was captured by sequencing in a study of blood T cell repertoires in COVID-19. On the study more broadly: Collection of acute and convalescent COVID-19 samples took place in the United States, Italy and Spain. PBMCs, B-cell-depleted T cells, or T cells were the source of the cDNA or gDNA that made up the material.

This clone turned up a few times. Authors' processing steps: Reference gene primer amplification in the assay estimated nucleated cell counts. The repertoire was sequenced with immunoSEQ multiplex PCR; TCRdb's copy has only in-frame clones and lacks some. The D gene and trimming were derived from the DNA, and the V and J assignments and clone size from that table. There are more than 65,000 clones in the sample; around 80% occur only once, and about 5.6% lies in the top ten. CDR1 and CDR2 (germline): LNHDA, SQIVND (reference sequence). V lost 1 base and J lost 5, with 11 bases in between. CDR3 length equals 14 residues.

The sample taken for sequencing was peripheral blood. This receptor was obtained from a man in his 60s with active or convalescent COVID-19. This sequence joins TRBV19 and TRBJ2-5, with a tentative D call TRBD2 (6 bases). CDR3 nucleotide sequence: TGTGCCAGTAGTATAGGCGGGGCCCGGGAGACCCAGTACTTC. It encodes CASSIGGARETQYF.